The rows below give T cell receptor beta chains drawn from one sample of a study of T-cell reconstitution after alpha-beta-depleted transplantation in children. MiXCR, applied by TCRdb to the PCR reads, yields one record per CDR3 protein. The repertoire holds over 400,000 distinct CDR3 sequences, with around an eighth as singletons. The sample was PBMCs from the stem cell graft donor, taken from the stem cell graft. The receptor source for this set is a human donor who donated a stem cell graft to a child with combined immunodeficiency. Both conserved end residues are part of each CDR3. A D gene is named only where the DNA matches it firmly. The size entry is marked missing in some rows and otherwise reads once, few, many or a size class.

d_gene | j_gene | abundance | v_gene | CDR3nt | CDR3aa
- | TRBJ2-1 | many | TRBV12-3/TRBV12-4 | TGTGCCAGCAGTTTCGAAATCTACAATGAGCAGTTCTTC | CASSFEIYNEQFF
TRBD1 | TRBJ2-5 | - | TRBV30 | TGTGCCTGGAGTAAGAACAGGGGAGAGACCCAGTACTTC | CAWSKNRGETQYF
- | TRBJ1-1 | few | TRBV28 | TGTGCCACCAGGGACGGGAACACTGAAGCTTTCTTT | CATRDGNTEAFF
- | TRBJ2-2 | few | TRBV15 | TGTGCCACCAGCAGAGGGGTGACCGGGGAGCTGTTTTTT | CATSRGVTGELFF
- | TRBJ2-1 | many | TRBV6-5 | TGTGCCAGCAGTTACTCCCTAGGGGGTGAGCAGTTCTTC | CASSYSLGGEQFF
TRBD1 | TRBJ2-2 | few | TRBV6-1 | TGTGCCAGCACTAAGGCACGGACAGGGGGCCCCGGGGAGCTGTTTTTT | CASTKARTGGPGELFF
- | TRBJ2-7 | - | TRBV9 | TGTGCCAGCAGCGCCGGTTGGGTCGAACGGGGGACATACGAGCAGTACTTC | CASSAGWVERGTYEQYF
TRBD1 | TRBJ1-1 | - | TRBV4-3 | TGCGCCAGCAGCCAAGGGACAGGGGGATCGAACACTGAAGCTTTCTTT | CASSQGTGGSNTEAFF
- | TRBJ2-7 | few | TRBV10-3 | TGTGCCATCAGTGAGTCGGAAACCTTATACGAGCAGTACTTC | CAISESETLYEQYF
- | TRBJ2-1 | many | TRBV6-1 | TGTGCCAGCACTGAGGGCAGCTACTACAATGAGCAGTTCTTC | CASTEGSYYNEQFF
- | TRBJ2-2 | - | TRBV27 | TGTGCCAGCAGTTTATTTGCGGGTCCCGGGGAGCTGTTTTTT | CASSLFAGPGELFF
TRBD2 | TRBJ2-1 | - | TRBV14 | TGTGCCAGCAGCCACCACCTACTAGCGGGAGAAAGGAATGAGCAGTTCTTC | CASSHHLLAGERNEQFF
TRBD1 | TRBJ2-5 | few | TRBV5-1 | TGCGCCAGCAGCTTGGCGGGGACAGGCCAAGAGACCCAGTACTTC | CASSLAGTGQETQYF
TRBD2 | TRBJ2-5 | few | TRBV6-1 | TGTGCCAGCAGATCAAACGGGGGGGAGACCCAGTACTTC | CASRSNGGETQYF
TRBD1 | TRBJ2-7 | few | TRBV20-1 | TGCAGTGCTAGAGACCAGAGAGGGACAGGCTATTGGGACGAGCAGTACTTC | CSARDQRGTGYWDEQYF
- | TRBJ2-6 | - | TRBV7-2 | TGTGCCAGCCGGCTCTCTGGGGCCAACGTCCTGACTTTC | CASRLSGANVLTF
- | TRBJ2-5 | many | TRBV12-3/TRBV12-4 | TGTGCCAGCACCAAGAGGGGGGAGATCCAGTACTTC | CASTKRGEIQYF
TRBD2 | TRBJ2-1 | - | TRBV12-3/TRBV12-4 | TGTGCCAGCAGTTTAGGGCTGGGACTAGCGGGAGTTGAGCAGTTCTTC | CASSLGLGLAGVEQFF
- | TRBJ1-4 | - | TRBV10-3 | TGTGCCATCAGTGAGTCGACGGCCACTAATGAAAAACTGTTTTTT | CAISESTATNEKLFF
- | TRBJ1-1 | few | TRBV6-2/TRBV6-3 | TGTGCCAGCCTACAGCCGAACACTGAAGCTTTCTTT | CASLQPNTEAFF
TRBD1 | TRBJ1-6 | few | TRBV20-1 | TGCAGTGCTAGAGAGTTAACAGGGGGCGCGAATTCACCCCTCCACTTT | CSARELTGGANSPLHF
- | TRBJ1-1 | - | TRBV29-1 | TGCAGCGGGAGAGGTGAGACTGAAGCTTTCTTT | CSGRGETEAFF
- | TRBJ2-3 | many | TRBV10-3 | TGTGCCATCAGTGAGCCGAACTACGAACTCACAGATACGCAGTATTTT | CAISEPNYELTDTQYF
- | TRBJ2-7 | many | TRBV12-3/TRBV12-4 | TGTGCCAGCAGTTTCGGCCCCAGCTCCTACGAGCAGTACTTC | CASSFGPSSYEQYF
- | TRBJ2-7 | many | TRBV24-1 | TGTGCCACCAGTGATTTTGGGGACAACGAGCAGTACTTC | CATSDFGDNEQYF
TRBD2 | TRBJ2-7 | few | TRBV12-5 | TGTGCTAGTGGTTTTGAACTAGCGTTCGGCGAGCAGTACTTC | CASGFELAFGEQYF
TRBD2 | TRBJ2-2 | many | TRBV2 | TGTGCCAGCAGTGCGGAGCGGGGGGGGAACACCGGGGAGCTGTTTTTT | CASSAERGGNTGELFF
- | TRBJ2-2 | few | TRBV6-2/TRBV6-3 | TGTGCCAGCAGTTCAGGGGTGAACACCGGGGAGCTGTTTTTT | CASSSGVNTGELFF
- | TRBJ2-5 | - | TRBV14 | TGTGCCAGCAGCCAAGATCGGCAGGGTTACGAGACCCAGTACTTC | CASSQDRQGYETQYF
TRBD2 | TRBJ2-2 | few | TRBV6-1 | TGTGCCAGCGGGCTAGCGGGCACCGGGGAGCTGTTTTTT | CASGLAGTGELFF
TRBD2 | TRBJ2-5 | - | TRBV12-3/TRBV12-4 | TGTGCCAGCAGTGATAGCGGGGGCCAAGAGACCCAGTACTTC | CASSDSGGQETQYF
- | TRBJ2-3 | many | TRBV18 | TGTGCCAGCTCACCCACAGATACGCAGTATTTT | CASSPTDTQYF
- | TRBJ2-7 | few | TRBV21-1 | TGTGCCAGCAGCACAGTTAAAGCCGGGACCGGCTCCTACGAGCAGTACTTC | CASSTVKAGTGSYEQYF
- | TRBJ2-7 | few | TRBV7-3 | TGTGCCAGCAGCTTAATTGGAAGTCGGAGGGAGCAGTACTTC | CASSLIGSRREQYF
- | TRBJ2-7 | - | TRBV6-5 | TGTGCCAGCAGTTACTCGGGGGGCAGGGCTTACGAGCAGTACTTC | CASSYSGGRAYEQYF
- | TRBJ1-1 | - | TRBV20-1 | TGCAGTGCAAATTGGTTAGGCCAAGTGAACACTGAAGCTTTCTTT | CSANWLGQVNTEAFF
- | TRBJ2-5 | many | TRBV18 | TGTGCCAGCTCACCCCCCAACCCACGGGAGACCCAGTACTTC | CASSPPNPRETQYF
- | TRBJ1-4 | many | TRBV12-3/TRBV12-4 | TGTGCCAGCAGGCGGGGAGGGAGTGAAAAACTGTTTTTT | CASRRGGSEKLFF
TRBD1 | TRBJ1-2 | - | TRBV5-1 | TGCGCCAGCAGCTTGAGTGCGCAGGGGGCGCGGTATGGCTACACCTTC | CASSLSAQGARYGYTF
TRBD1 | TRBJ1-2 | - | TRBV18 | TGTGCCAGCTCACCCTCAGGGACAGACGACGGCTACACCTTC | CASSPSGTDDGYTF
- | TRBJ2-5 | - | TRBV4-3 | TGCGCCAGCAGCCTTGAAGGGCGACCAGGATTCGGAGAGACCCAGTACTTC | CASSLEGRPGFGETQYF
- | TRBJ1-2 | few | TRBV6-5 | TGTGCCAGCAGTTACTACCCAGCGAACTATGGCTACACCTTC | CASSYYPANYGYTF
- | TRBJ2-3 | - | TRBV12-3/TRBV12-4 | TGTGCCAGCAGCCGACAGCTCGATACGCAGTATTTT | CASSRQLDTQYF
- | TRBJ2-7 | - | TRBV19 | TGTGCCAGTAGTTTTGGACTGCAATACGAGCAGTACTTC | CASSFGLQYEQYF
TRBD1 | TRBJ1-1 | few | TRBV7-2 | TGTGCCAGCAGCTTATACAGGGGAACGGGCACTGAAGCTTTCTTT | CASSLYRGTGTEAFF
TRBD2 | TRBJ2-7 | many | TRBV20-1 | TGCAGTGCTAGTGGAGCAACTAGCGGGAACTACGAGCAGTACTTC | CSASGATSGNYEQYF